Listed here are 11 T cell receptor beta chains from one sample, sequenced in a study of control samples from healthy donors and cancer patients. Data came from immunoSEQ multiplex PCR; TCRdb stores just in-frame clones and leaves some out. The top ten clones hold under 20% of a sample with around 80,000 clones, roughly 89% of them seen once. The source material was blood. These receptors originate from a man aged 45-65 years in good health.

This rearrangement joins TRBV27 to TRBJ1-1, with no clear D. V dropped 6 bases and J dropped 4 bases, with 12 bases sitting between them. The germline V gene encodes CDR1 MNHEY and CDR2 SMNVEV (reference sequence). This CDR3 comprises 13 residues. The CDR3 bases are TGTGCCAGCAGATTGGGGAGGACCACTGAAGCTTTCTTT. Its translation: CASRLGRTTEAFF.

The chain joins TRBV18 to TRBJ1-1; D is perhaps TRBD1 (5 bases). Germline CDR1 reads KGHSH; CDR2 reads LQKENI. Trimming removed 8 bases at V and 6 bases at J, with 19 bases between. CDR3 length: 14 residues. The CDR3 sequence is CASEGTGVGAEAFF. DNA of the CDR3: TGTGCCAGCGAAGGGACTGGCGTCGGCGCTGAAGCTTTCTTT. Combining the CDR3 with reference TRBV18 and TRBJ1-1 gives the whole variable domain NAGVMQNPRHLVRRRGQEARLRCSPMKGHSHVYWYRQLPEEGLKFMVYLQKENIIDESGMPKERFSAEFPKEGPSILRIQQVVRGDSAAYFCASEGTGVGAEAFFGQGTRLTVV.

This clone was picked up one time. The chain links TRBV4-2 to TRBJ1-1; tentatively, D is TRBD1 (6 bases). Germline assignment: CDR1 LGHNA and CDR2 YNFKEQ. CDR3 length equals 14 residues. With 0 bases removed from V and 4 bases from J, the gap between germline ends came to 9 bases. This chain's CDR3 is CASSQEGGATEAFF. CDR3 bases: TGTGCCAGCAGCCAAGAGGGGGGGGCCACTGAAGCTTTCTTT.

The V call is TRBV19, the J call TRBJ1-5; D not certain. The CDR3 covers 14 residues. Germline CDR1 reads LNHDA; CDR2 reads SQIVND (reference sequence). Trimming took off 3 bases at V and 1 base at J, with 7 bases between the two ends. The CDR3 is CASSISGSNQPQHF. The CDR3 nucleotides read TGTGCCAGTAGTATCTCGGGGAGCAATCAGCCCCAGCATTTT.

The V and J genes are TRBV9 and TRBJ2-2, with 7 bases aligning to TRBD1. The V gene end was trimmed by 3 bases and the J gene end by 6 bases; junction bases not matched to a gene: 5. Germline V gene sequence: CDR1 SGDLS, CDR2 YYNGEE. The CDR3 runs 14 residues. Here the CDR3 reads CASSARQGSGELFF. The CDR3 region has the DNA TGTGCCAGCAGCGCACGACAGGGTTCCGGGGAGCTGTTTTTT.

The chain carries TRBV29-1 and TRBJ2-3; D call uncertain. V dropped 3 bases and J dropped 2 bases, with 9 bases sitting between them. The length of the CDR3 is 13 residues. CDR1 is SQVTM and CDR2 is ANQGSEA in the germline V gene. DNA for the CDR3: TGCAGCGTTGATGTGGATTCCACAGATACGCAGTATTTT. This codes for CSVDVDSTDTQYF.

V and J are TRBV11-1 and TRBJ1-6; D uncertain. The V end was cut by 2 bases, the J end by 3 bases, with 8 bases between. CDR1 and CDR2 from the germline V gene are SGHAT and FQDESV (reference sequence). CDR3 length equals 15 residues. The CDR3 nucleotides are TGTGCCAGCAGCTTATTCCAGAACTATAATTCACCCCTCCACTTT. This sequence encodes CASSLFQNYNSPLHF. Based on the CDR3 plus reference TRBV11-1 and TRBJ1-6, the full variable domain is EAEVAQSPRYKITEKSQAVAFWCDPISGHATLYWYRQILGQGPELLVQFQDESVVDDSQLPKDRFSAERLKGVDSTLKIQPAELGDSAMYLCASSLFQNYNSPLHFGNGTRLTVT.

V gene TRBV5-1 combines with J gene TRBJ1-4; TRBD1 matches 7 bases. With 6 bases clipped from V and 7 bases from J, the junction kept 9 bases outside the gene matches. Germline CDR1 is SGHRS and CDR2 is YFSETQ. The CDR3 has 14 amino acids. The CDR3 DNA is TGCGCCAGCACCCCAGGGGGTGGGGTTGAAAAACTGTTTTTT. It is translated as CASTPGGGVEKLFF.

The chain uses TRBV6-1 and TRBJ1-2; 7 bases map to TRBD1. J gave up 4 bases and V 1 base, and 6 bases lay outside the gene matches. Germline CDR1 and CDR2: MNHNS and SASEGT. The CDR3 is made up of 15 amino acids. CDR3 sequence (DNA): TGTGCCAGCAGTGAAGACGTGGGGACAGTCTATGGCTACACCTTC. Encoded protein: CASSEDVGTVYGYTF.

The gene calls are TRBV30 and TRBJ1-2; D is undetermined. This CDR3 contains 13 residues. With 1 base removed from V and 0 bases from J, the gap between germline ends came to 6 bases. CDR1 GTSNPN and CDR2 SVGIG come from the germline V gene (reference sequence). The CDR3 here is CAWSGGSNYGYTF. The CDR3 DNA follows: TGTGCCTGGAGTGGGGGTTCTAACTATGGCTACACCTTC.

The CDR3: CATSGYGEGRINEQFF. CDR3 nucleotide sequence: TGTGCCACCAGTGGCTACGGGGAGGGAAGGATCAATGAGCAGTTCTTC. The chain links TRBV24-1 to TRBJ2-1; 7 bases are shared with TRBD2. The CDR3 loop spans 16 amino acids. With V trimmed by 5 bases and J by 6 bases, 12 bases remained unmatched. Germline CDR1 and CDR2: KGHDR and SFDVKD.